The 30 T cell receptor beta chains below come from one sample, sequenced in a study of T-cell reconstitution after alpha-beta-depleted transplantation in children. Unique molecular identifiers were used in preparing the TCRbeta library. MiXCR was run by TCRdb on the PCR reads, yielding one entry per CDR3 protein. Among more than 200,000 distinct CDR3 sequences, approximately 17% were seen once, and the ten largest hold about two fifths. The starting material was PBMCs, mostly from graft donor cells, obtained 360 days after TCRalphabeta/CD19-depleted stem cell transplant. The receptors here all came from a male patient aged 2 to 9 who had a stem cell transplant for acute lymphoblastic leukemia, so the T cells may come from the graft donor.

The chain employs TRBV5-1 and TRBJ1-1; D is uncertain. Germline CDR1 SGHRS, CDR2 YFSETQ. The CDR3 is 14 amino acids. Trimming took off 3 bases at V and 5 bases at J, with 14 bases between the two ends. CDR3 amino acids: CASSSGLKRTEAFF. In DNA, the CDR3 is TGCGCCAGCAGCTCCGGATTGAAGAGGACTGAAGCTTTCTTT.

This clonotype was counted only a few times. This rearrangement joins TRBV5-1 to TRBJ2-2; 8 bases fit TRBD1. Germline lookup yields CDR1 SGHRS and CDR2 YFSETQ. V shed 0 bases and J 4 bases; nucleotides not matched to a gene: 8. CDR3 size: 17 residues. The CDR3 DNA is TGCGCCAGCAGCTTGGCATCCAGGACAGGGTTCACCGGGGAGCTGTTTTTT. This sequence encodes CASSLASRTGFTGELFF.

The chain links TRBV12-3 or TRBV12-4 to TRBJ2-2; TRBD2 agrees at 12 bases. V dropped 6 bases and J dropped 0; count of bases not matched to a gene: 2. The CDR3 is 16 residues long. CDR3 sequence (DNA): TGTGCCAGCAGACTAGCGGGAGGACCGAACACCGGGGAGCTGTTTTTT. Translation: CASRLAGGPNTGELFF.

This clonotype was observed a few times. V usage is TRBV12-3 or TRBV12-4 and J usage is TRBJ1-2; 7 positions match TRBD1. V lost 7 bases and J lost 6; bases outside the gene matches: 8. The CDR3 is made up of 13 amino acids. The CDR3 region has the DNA TGTGCCAGCACCATCCGACAGGGACATGGCTACACCTTC. Its protein product is CASTIRQGHGYTF.

This clonotype was recorded at least ten times. The chain links TRBV7-2 to TRBJ2-2, with TRBD2 identical over 9 bases. Germline lookup yields CDR1 SGHTA and CDR2 FQGNSA. The CDR3 length is 16 residues. V lost 6 bases and J lost 0; bases outside the gene matches: 5. The CDR3 region is CASSRIAGANTGELFF. CDR3 DNA: TGTGCCAGCAGTCGAATAGCGGGAGCGAACACCGGGGAGCTGTTTTTT.

V usage is TRBV14 and J usage is TRBJ2-1; 7 nucleotides agree with TRBD2. V was pared by 4 bases and J by 10 bases, with 7 bases of the junction left unmatched. The length of the CDR3 is 13 residues. CDR1 is SGHDN, CDR2 FVKESK, per germline. This CDR3 reads CASSPQGEGEQFF. DNA for the CDR3: TGTGCCAGCAGCCCCCAAGGGGAGGGGGAGCAGTTCTTC.

The rearrangement links TRBV5-5 to TRBJ2-5, with 7 bases fitting TRBD2. Germline values: CDR1 SGHKS, CDR2 YYEKEE (reference sequence). The CDR3 extends over 15 amino acids. V trimming: 4 bases; J trimming: 5 bases; junction bases outside the gene matches: 11. CDR3 amino acids: CASSTTSVARETQYF. CDR3 sequence (DNA): TGTGCCAGCAGCACCACTAGCGTCGCGAGGGAGACCCAGTACTTC.

The chain recombines TRBV7-2 with TRBJ2-3; 9 nucleotides match TRBD1. CDR3 size: 16 residues. Trimming removed 3 bases from V and 3 bases from J; junction bases left unmatched: 7. Germline V lookup: CDR1 SGHTA, CDR2 FQGNSA. This CDR3 is CASSFGDRAGTDTQYF. CDR3 in DNA: TGTGCCAGCAGCTTTGGGGACAGGGCGGGTACAGATACGCAGTATTTT.

This clonotype occurred a few times. The genes are TRBV12-3 or TRBV12-4 and TRBJ1-3; the D gene is possibly TRBD1 (6 bases). This CDR3 region has 13 residues. Trimming left V 6 bases short and J 9 bases short, with 15 bases between. CDR3 protein: CASSPTGVGTIYF. DNA of the CDR3: TGTGCCAGCAGCCCGACAGGAGTAGGCACCATATATTTT.

This clonotype appeared a few times. V is TRBV20-1 and J is TRBJ2-3; 7 bases map to TRBD1. The CDR3 is made up of 15 amino acids. V lost 6 bases, J lost 0 bases, and 9 bases stayed unmatched. Germline-derived CDR1 and CDR2 are DFQATT and SNEGSKA (reference sequence). CDR3 in DNA: TGCAGTGCCCATACAGGGGAAGGGAGCACAGATACGCAGTATTTT. This sequence encodes CSAHTGEGSTDTQYF.

This clonotype was seen many times. One end of the junction fails to match germline, which may point to a read error. The CDR3 spells CASSFQETQYF. CDR3 sequence (DNA): TGTGCCAGCAGCTTTCAAGAGACCCAGTACTTC. The chain uses TRBV5-1 and TRBJ2-5; D unresolved. The CDR3 sequence is 11 residues long. Germline V gene sequence: CDR1 SGHRS, CDR2 YFSETQ.

This chain connects TRBV2 to TRBJ1-5; 9 bases line up with TRBD1. The V and J ends lost 8 bases and 1 base, in that order; junction bases with no gene match: 15. This CDR3 has 18 amino acids. CDR1 and CDR2 from the germline V gene are SNHLY and FYNNEI. The CDR3 here is CASVGPGTGLSSNQPQHF. For the CDR3, the DNA is TGTGCCAGCGTTGGACCCGGGACAGGGTTGTCAAGCAATCAGCCCCAGCATTTT.

This clonotype was observed at least ten times. The rearrangement uses TRBV30 and TRBJ2-1; D is undetermined. The CDR3 covers 10 residues. V lost 5 bases, J lost 5 bases, and 4 bases lay in between. Germline CDR1 and CDR2: GTSNPN and SVGIG (reference sequence). The DNA for the CDR3 is TGTGCCTGGGCTCACAATGAGCAGTTCTTC. As protein: CAWAHNEQFF. The complete variable domain, with remaining parts taken from reference TRBV30 and TRBJ2-1, reads SQTIHQWPATLVQPVGSPLSLECTVEGTSNPNLYWYRQAAGRGLQLLFYSVGIGQISSEVPQNLSASRPQDRQFILSSKKLLLSDSGFYLCAWAHNEQFFGPGTRLTVL.

There are a few counts of this clonotype. V gene TRBV7-8 combines with J gene TRBJ2-2; the match to TRBD2 covers 7 bases. The trim removed 5 bases at V and 0 bases at J, leaving 3 bases unmatched. Germline lookup yields CDR1 SGHVS and CDR2 FQNEAQ. This CDR3 contains 15 residues. DNA for the CDR3: TGTGCCAGCAGCCCCGGGACTACGAACACCGGGGAGCTGTTTTTT. Its translation: CASSPGTTNTGELFF.

In its sample, this clonotype was seen a few times. The chain joins TRBV25-1 to TRBJ2-3, with TRBD1 matching 9 bases. CDR1 and CDR2 from the germline V gene are MGHDK and SYGVNS. The J segment lost 1 base and the V segment lost 1 base, leaving 12 bases of the junction unmatched. The CDR3 runs to 19 residues. Here the CDR3 reads CASSELVGQGKSRTDTQYF. DNA for the CDR3: TGTGCCAGCAGTGAATTGGTGGGACAGGGAAAATCTCGCACAGATACGCAGTATTTT.

This clonotype occurred a few times. V is TRBV2 and J is TRBJ2-1; 9 bases align to TRBD2. Germline trimming cut 6 bases from V and 10 bases from J; bases unmatched to any gene: 10. CDR1 is SNHLY, CDR2 FYNNEI, per germline. The CDR3 sequence is 14 residues long. CDR3 nucleotide sequence: TGTGCCAGCAGCCCTAGCGGGATCCGAATGGAGCAGTTCTTC. This codes for CASSPSGIRMEQFF.

There are a few counts of this clonotype. The J gene is TRBJ2-1, the V gene TRBV7-2; 8 bases line up with TRBD2. The V segment lost 5 bases and the J segment 4 bases; nucleotides outside the gene matches: 10. This CDR3 has 16 residues. Looked up from germline, CDR1 is SGHTA and CDR2 is FQGNSA. The CDR3 here is CASSVQPSGGYNEQFF. The CDR3 DNA reads as TGTGCCAGCAGCGTACAACCAAGCGGGGGTTACAATGAGCAGTTCTTC.

A few counts support this clonotype. The V call is TRBV5-6, the J call TRBJ1-1; D gene ambiguous. Germline values: CDR1 SGHDT, CDR2 YYEEEE. This CDR3 is built from 18 residues. V gave up 3 bases and J gave up 0 bases, with 21 bases separating them. Written as DNA, the CDR3 is TGTGCCAGCAGCTACCAATTCTCAAGGGTTGAATTGAACACTGAAGCTTTCTTT. This encodes CASSYQFSRVELNTEAFF.

The sample holds a few counts of this clonotype. The chain uses TRBV6-1 and TRBJ2-7; 11 nucleotides line up with TRBD1. Germline CDR1 is MNHNS and CDR2 is SASEGT. The length of the CDR3 is 15 residues. After removal of 6 bases from V and 3 bases from J, the junction contained 7 bases not matched to a gene. CDR3 nucleotides: TGTGCCAGCAGCGGTACCGGGACAGGGGGCTACGAGCAGTACTTC. Translating gives CASSGTGTGGYEQYF.

There are a few counts of this clonotype. V gene TRBV20-1 combines with J gene TRBJ2-7, with D unresolved. V dropped 2 bases and J dropped 2 bases, with 7 bases sitting between them. Germline CDR1 and CDR2: DFQATT and SNEGSKA (reference sequence). This CDR3 is built from 12 residues. The CDR3 is CSARKGTYEQYF. CDR3 in DNA: TGCAGTGCTAGAAAAGGGACCTACGAGCAGTACTTC.

The chain links TRBV20-1 to TRBJ2-7, with D possibly being TRBD2 (6 bases). V dropped 5 bases and J dropped 3 bases, with 17 bases sitting between them. The CDR3 is made up of 14 amino acids. Germline V CDR1 and CDR2: DFQATT, SNEGSKA (reference sequence). The CDR3 here is CSAGGGTAYYEQYF. CDR3 DNA sequence: TGCAGTGCTGGTGGCGGGACTGCATACTACGAGCAGTACTTC.

This clonotype was counted between two and nine times. This chain links TRBV30 with TRBJ2-2; D not resolved. The ends were cut back, 3 bases at V and 6 bases at J, with 11 bases in the middle. The CDR3 covers 13 residues. Germline V CDR1 and CDR2: GTSNPN, SVGIG (reference sequence). The CDR3 nucleotides read TGTGCCTGGAGCCCTCAGATTGCCGGGGAGCTGTTTTTT. Translation gives CAWSPQIAGELFF.

This clonotype was seen a handful of times. The V and J genes are TRBV30 and TRBJ2-7, with TRBD2 matching 11 bases. CDR1 and CDR2 (germline): GTSNPN, SVGIG (reference sequence). The CDR3 runs 14 residues. V lost 2 bases and J lost 5; bases outside the gene matches: 5. The CDR3 nucleotides are TGTGCCTGGAGTTCGACTAGCGGGATCAACGAGCAGTACTTC. As protein: CAWSSTSGINEQYF.

This clonotype was picked up many times. The gene calls are TRBV12-3 or TRBV12-4 and TRBJ2-7; D not resolved. The V gene lost 2 bases and the J gene lost 7 bases, with 9 bases spanning the gap. The CDR3 spans 12 residues. The CDR3 DNA follows: TGTGCCAGCAGTTTATCCACAGAAGAGCAGTACTTC. Its protein product is CASSLSTEEQYF.

This clonotype was counted at least ten times. The J gene is TRBJ1-1, the V gene TRBV11-2, with D possibly TRBD1 on 6 matching bases. Per germline, CDR1 SGHAT and CDR2 FQNNGV. V shed 3 bases and J shed 1 base, with 15 bases lying between them. This CDR3 is 16 amino acids long. CDR3 in amino acids: CASSFSGGLGNTEAFF. CDR3 nucleotide sequence: TGTGCCAGCAGCTTTAGTGGGGGCCTTGGGAACACTGAAGCTTTCTTT. The variable domain in full, completed from reference TRBV11-2 and TRBJ1-1, reads EAGVAQSPRYKIIEKRQSVAFWCNPISGHATLYWYQQILGQGPKLLIQFQNNGVVDDSQLPKDRFSAERLKGVDSTLKIQPAKLEDSAVYLCASSFSGGLGNTEAFFGQGTRLTVV.

This clonotype has a handful of counts. The CDR3 bases are TGTGCCAGCAGCTTAACCGGGGGGGAAGGTGAAAAACTGTTTTTT. Protein product: CASSLTGGEGEKLFF. The chain is built from TRBV7-6 and TRBJ1-4, with TRBD1 as a possible D gene (5 bases). CDR1 is SGHVS, CDR2 FNYEAQ, per germline. Trimming took off 2 bases at V and 7 bases at J, with 14 bases between the two ends. The CDR3 loop spans 15 amino acids.

This sequence joins TRBV12-3 or TRBV12-4 and TRBJ2-7; TRBD1 matches at 7 bases. This CDR3 comprises 15 residues. V lost 5 bases, J lost 5 bases, and 12 bases stayed unmatched. CDR3 nucleotide sequence: TGTGCCAGCAGTAGGGGAATAACAGGGGACAACGAGCAGTACTTC. This gives the protein CASSRGITGDNEQYF.

This clonotype was recorded a few times. The V and J genes are TRBV5-1 and TRBJ1-2; no definite D call. V shed 4 bases and J shed 1 base, with 11 bases lying between them. Germline loops: CDR1 SGHRS, CDR2 YFSETQ. This CDR3 region has 14 residues. CDR3 loop: CASSLQAVNYGYTF. CDR3 in DNA: TGCGCCAGCAGCCTTCAGGCAGTTAACTATGGCTACACCTTC.

This chain uses TRBV29-1 with TRBJ1-6, with 8 bases matching TRBD1. J lost 8 bases, V lost 6 bases, and 9 bases had no gene match. Germline V CDR1 and CDR2: SQVTM, ANQGSEA. This CDR3 comprises 14 residues. CDR3 bases: TGCAGCGTCGCGACAGGGGCTTCGGATTCACCCCTCCACTTT. It yields the protein CSVATGASDSPLHF.

This clonotype occurred a few times. The chain joins TRBV5-8 to TRBJ2-7; D call uncertain. The ends were cut back, 4 bases at V and 2 bases at J, with 1 base in the middle. Germline CDR1 reads SGHTS; CDR2 reads YDEGEE. The CDR3 runs to 10 residues. The DNA for the CDR3 is TGTGCCAGCAGCGCCTACGAGCAGTACTTC. It encodes CASSAYEQYF.